Listed below are T cell receptor beta chains from one sample, sequenced in a study of shared clonotypes between healthy human individuals. Here immunoSEQ multiplex PCR was the method, and the copy in TCRdb shows in-frame clones only, minus some. This sample carries 1.5 million to 2.5 million clones, approximately 94% of them seen once, and the ten largest clones take 1.2%. Source material: naive CD8+ T cells sorted from blood. The source is a man aged 18-30 years in good health. CDR3s include the opening cysteine and the closing phenylalanine or tryptophan. D genes are given only for firm matches. Size values are once, few and many counts, or a class for expanded clones, and some rows have none.

CASSPLAEFQETQYF | TGTGCCAGCAGCCCACTAGCGGAGTTTCAAGAGACCCAGTACTTC | TRBJ2-5 | TRBV27 | - | TRBD2
CASSSPSYEQYF | TGTGCCAGCAGTTCCCCGAGTTACGAGCAGTACTTC | TRBJ2-7 | TRBV27 | - | -
CASSMVGAAEAFF | TGTGCCAGTAGTATGGTGGGGGCTGCTGAAGCTTTCTTT | TRBJ1-1 | TRBV19 | - | -
CASSPTAWVGNYGYTF | TGTGCCAGCAGCCCGACGGCCTGGGTTGGAAACTATGGCTACACCTTC | TRBJ1-2 | TRBV7-8 | - | -
CASTPDRGRVNEQFF | TGCGCCAGCACCCCGGACAGGGGAAGGGTCAATGAGCAGTTCTTC | TRBJ2-1 | TRBV5-1 | - | TRBD1
CASSLSGGELFF | TGTGCCAGCAGCTTGTCCGGCGGGGAGCTGTTTTTT | TRBJ2-2 | TRBV5-6 | - | -
CAISEGAGAYNEQFF | TGTGCCATCAGTGAAGGGGCGGGAGCTTACAATGAGCAGTTCTTC | TRBJ2-1 | TRBV10-3 | once | TRBD2
CASSQDGDNWGYGYTF | TGTGCCAGCAGCCAAGATGGGGACAATTGGGGCTATGGCTACACCTTC | TRBJ1-2 | TRBV4-2 | - | -
CASSNPGQGASPLHF | TGTGCCAGCAGCAACCCGGGACAGGGGGCTTCACCCCTCCACTTT | TRBJ1-6 | TRBV7-9 | - | TRBD1
CASSVGDRAYEQYF | TGTGCCAGCAGCGTGGGGGACAGAGCCTACGAGCAGTACTTC | TRBJ2-7 | TRBV9 | - | TRBD1
CSVEIAEISYEQYF | TGCAGCGTTGAAATAGCGGAAATCTCCTACGAGCAGTACTTC | TRBJ2-7 | TRBV29-1 | - | -
CAREGDGNTEAFF | TGTGCCCGGGAGGGGGACGGGAACACTGAAGCTTTCTTT | TRBJ1-1 | TRBV30 | once | -
CASSSSPGLPTYEQYF | TGTGCCAGCAGCTCATCACCGGGACTACCGACCTACGAGCAGTACTTC | TRBJ2-7 | TRBV7-6 | - | TRBD2